This TCR beta chain is from a study of cytomegalovirus exposure and HLA in healthy donors. Study results and limitations: Within an earlier analysis, most TCR beta V segments proved productive either about 90% or about 30% of the time. Sequencing had likely introduced a cluster of highly shared sequence variants as an artifact. Per published accounts, TCR beta sequences correctly predicted the HLA-A and HLA-B alleles of most subjects.

With 60 Vbeta and 13 Jbeta primers, the PCR was carried out. Sequencing was performed with immunoSEQ multiplex PCR; in TCRdb, only in-frame clones are kept and a portion is missing. The sample carries approximately 200,000 clones, approximately 85% recorded once. A word on this clone: Antigen: not known.

Sample: PBMCs. The sequence was collected from a woman in her forties or fifties in good health and CMV-seropositive.

The CDR3 loop is CASIPGTGSSPLHF. The CDR3 DNA sequence: TGTGCCAGTATACCGGGGACAGGGAGTTCACCCCTCCACTTT. The gene calls are TRBV28 and TRBJ1-6, with TRBD1 matching over 9 bases. Germline CDR1 is MDHEN and CDR2 is SYDVKM. This CDR3 has 14 amino acids. V trimming: 9 bases; J trimming: 9 bases; junction bases outside the gene matches: 9.